This TCR beta chain was identified in a study of T cell responses to AZD1222 COVID-19 vaccine. The V gene lost 0 bases and the J gene lost 0 bases, with 9 bases spanning the gap. Germline V gives CDR1 SGHTA, CDR2 FQGTGA. There are 16 residues in the CDR3. The repertoire was sequenced with immunoSEQ multiplex PCR; TCRdb's copy has only in-frame clones and lacks some. The sample lists approximately 160,000 clones; approximately 88% were seen once. The sample was peripheral blood, taken on day 0 of MenACWY control vaccination. This clonotype originated in an adult in good health. The V and J genes are TRBV7-3 and TRBJ1-3; no definite D call. DNA for the CDR3: TGTGCCAGCAGCTTAACAGGTCACCCCTCTGGAAACACCATATATTTT. Its translation is CASSLTGHPSGNTIYF.